This entry lists 24 T cell receptor beta chains sequenced from one sample in a study of T cell responses to AZD1222 COVID-19 vaccine. Measured with immunoSEQ multiplex PCR; TCRdb has only the in-frame clones, and not every one. The sample consists of about 110,000 clones, 92% of them appearing once. The sequencing here drew on peripheral blood, taken 28 days after the second AZD1222 dose. These receptors came from an adult who received the AZD1222 COVID-19 vaccine.

This rearrangement joins TRBV18 to TRBJ1-3; D not resolved. The CDR3 contains 14 residues. Looked up from germline, CDR1 is KGHSH and CDR2 is LQKENI. V lost 3 bases and J 0 bases, leaving 6 bases between the germline ends. This CDR3 reads CASSPVGSGNTIYF. In nucleotides, the CDR3 is TGTGCCAGCTCACCTGTCGGCTCTGGAAACACCATATATTTT.

The chain links TRBV6-1 to TRBJ2-1, with 7 positions matching TRBD1. J lost 9 bases, V lost 3 bases, and 8 bases had no gene match. CDR1 MNHNS and CDR2 SASEGT come from the germline V gene. The CDR3 extends over 14 amino acids. The CDR3 sequence is CASSERTGSLEQFF. The CDR3 bases are TGTGCCAGCAGTGAGCGGACAGGATCCCTTGAGCAGTTCTTC.

This chain uses TRBV15 with TRBJ1-5, with a weak D call TRBD1 (5 bases). The CDR3 runs 19 residues. Germline V gene data show CDR1 as LNHNV and CDR2 as YYDKDF (reference sequence). V was trimmed by 0 bases and J by 4 bases, leaving 22 bases between them. CDR3 nucleotides: TGTGCCACCAGCAGAGATCTTCACAGCCCTTGGGGGAGGAATCAGCCCCAGCATTTT. Its translation: CATSRDLHSPWGRNQPQHF.

V is TRBV5-1 and J is TRBJ1-2; D is undetermined. Germline CDR1 is SGHRS and CDR2 is YFSETQ. V lost 1 base and J lost 3, with 7 bases in between. The CDR3 consists of 13 residues. CDR3 loop: CASSLFADYGYTF. The CDR3 coding sequence is TGCGCCAGCAGCTTGTTTGCCGACTATGGCTACACCTTC.

This clone was seen a single time. The rearrangement joins TRBV12-3 or TRBV12-4 to TRBJ1-4; D gene unclear. The germline V and J ends were trimmed by 2 bases and 7 bases, with 8 bases remaining between them. The CDR3 covers 13 residues. The DNA of the CDR3 is TGTGCCAGCAGTTTAAGGGCCTCTGAAAAACTGTTTTTT. It specifies CASSLRASEKLFF.

The rearrangement joins TRBV7-6 to TRBJ2-3; D gene ambiguous. The CDR3 runs 17 residues. V was shortened by 1 base and J by 1 base, with 15 bases between the two germline ends. CDR1 SGHVS and CDR2 FNYEAQ come from the germline V gene. The DNA for the CDR3 is TGTGCCAGCAGCTTAGTTTTTTCCGTAACTGGCACAGATACGCAGTATTTT. Encoded protein: CASSLVFSVTGTDTQYF.

The V call is TRBV7-9, the J call TRBJ2-1, with D maybe TRBD2 (5 bases). V was shortened by 5 bases and J by 12 bases, with 14 bases between the two germline ends. Germline values: CDR1 SEHNR, CDR2 FQNEAQ (reference sequence). CDR3 size: 12 residues. The CDR3 sequence is CASSPQTRGQFF. In DNA form, the CDR3 reads TGTGCCAGCAGCCCCCAGACCCGGGGGCAGTTCTTC.

In its sample, this clone was seen a few times. The genes are TRBV6-2 or TRBV6-3 and TRBJ2-2; D is possibly TRBD1 (5 bases). This CDR3 has 13 amino acids. The germline V gene has CDR1 MNHEY and CDR2 SVGEGT. With 2 bases removed from V and 6 bases from J, the gap between germline ends came to 7 bases. CDR3 DNA: TGTGCCAGCAGTTACGAACAGGCCGGGGAGCTGTTTTTT. Amino acid sequence: CASSYEQAGELFF.

This chain joins TRBV12-3 or TRBV12-4 and TRBJ2-5; D possibly corresponds to TRBD1 (5 bases). CDR3 length equals 13 residues. The germline V and J ends were trimmed by 3 bases and 3 bases, with 8 bases remaining between them. The CDR3 region is CASSLAGKETQYF. CDR3 sequence (DNA): TGTGCCAGCAGTTTGGCAGGGAAAGAGACCCAGTACTTC.

This chain joins TRBV6-5 and TRBJ2-7; D could derive from TRBD1 or TRBD2 (6 bases each). V lost 6 bases and J 0 bases, leaving 15 bases between the germline ends. Looked up from germline, CDR1 is MNHEY and CDR2 is SVGAGI. CDR3 length equals 15 residues. The CDR3 protein is CASSMEGVSSYEQYF. For the CDR3, the DNA is TGTGCCAGCAGCATGGAGGGGGTGAGCTCCTACGAGCAGTACTTC.

In the case of this clone: Other DNA sequences in this specimen translate into the identical CDR3. This chain uses TRBV7-2 with TRBJ1-6; D perhaps matches TRBD1 (5 bases). V lost 5 bases to trimming and J lost 9 bases, with 14 bases between them. The CDR3 consists of 14 residues. The germline CDR1 and CDR2 sequences are SGHTA and FQGNSA. The CDR3 spells CASSPGLEGSPLHF. CDR3 nucleotides: TGTGCCAGCAGCCCGGGACTCGAGGGTTCACCCCTCCACTTT.

V and J are TRBV10-3 and TRBJ2-1; the match to TRBD2 covers 16 bases. The trim removed 2 bases at V and 9 bases at J, leaving 7 bases unmatched. Germline V gives CDR1 ENHRY, CDR2 SYGVKD. The length of the CDR3 is 17 residues. The CDR3 DNA reads as TGTGCCATCAGTGAGACGGGACTAGCGGGGGGGTCGCGTGAGCAGTTCTTC. This translates into CAISETGLAGGSREQFF.

The chain joins TRBV2 to TRBJ1-6; D unresolved. Germline V gives CDR1 SNHLY, CDR2 FYNNEI. The CDR3 extends over 16 amino acids. V was shortened by 4 bases and J by 0 bases, with 10 bases between the two germline ends. CDR3 amino acids: CASSGPGSSYNSPLHF. CDR3 DNA sequence: TGTGCCAGCAGTGGGCCGGGGAGCTCCTATAATTCACCCCTCCACTTT.

The chain joins TRBV5-4 to TRBJ2-7; tentatively, D is TRBD1 (7 bases). Germline V gene sequence: CDR1 SGHNT, CDR2 YYREEE (reference sequence). The CDR3 covers 15 residues. Trimming took off 4 bases at V and 0 bases at J, with 14 bases between the two ends. The chain's CDR3 is CASSNRQGLSYEQYF. For the CDR3, the DNA is TGTGCCAGCAGCAACCGACAGGGACTCTCCTACGAGCAGTACTTC.

This sequence joins TRBV9 and TRBJ1-2, with 8 bases aligning to TRBD1. The CDR3 has 16 residues. J lost 5 bases, V lost 0 bases, and 9 bases had no gene match. Germline CDR1 is SGDLS and CDR2 is YYNGEE. The CDR3 loop reads CASSVVEDRAQYGYTF. The CDR3 nucleotides read TGTGCCAGCAGCGTAGTAGAGGACAGGGCTCAATATGGCTACACCTTC.

This chain connects TRBV29-1 to TRBJ1-2; 10 positions agree with TRBD1. This CDR3 region has 13 residues. CDR1 SQVTM and CDR2 ANQGSEA come from the germline V gene. V gave up 6 bases and J gave up 6 bases; unmatched junction bases: 7. CDR3 in amino acids: CSVPPDRGNGYTF. CDR3 sequence (DNA): TGCAGCGTCCCCCCGGACAGGGGGAATGGCTACACCTTC.

The V and J genes are TRBV28 and TRBJ2-1, with TRBD2 matching 8 bases. There are 16 residues in the CDR3. CDR1 is MDHEN, CDR2 SYDVKM, per germline. V was pared by 6 bases and J by 1 base, with 8 bases of the junction left unmatched. The CDR3 nucleotides are TGTGCCAGCAGCGAGACTAGCGAAGTATCCTACAATGAGCAGTTCTTC. The encoded protein is CASSETSEVSYNEQFF.

The chain links TRBV12-3 or TRBV12-4 to TRBJ2-7, with TRBD2 matching 9 bases. V dropped 7 bases and J dropped 7; count of bases not matched to a gene: 5. The CDR3 is 12 residues long. CDR3 residues: CASKSAGGEQYF. The DNA for the CDR3 is TGTGCCAGCAAATCAGCGGGGGGTGAGCAGTACTTC.

This chain links TRBV2 with TRBJ1-5; D is undetermined. The V end was cut by 3 bases, the J end by 7 bases, with 13 bases between. CDR1 and CDR2 (germline): SNHLY, FYNNEI. The CDR3 has 14 residues. CDR3 DNA: TGTGCCAGCAGTGAGGAGATGGCCTTCCAGCCCCAGCATTTT. This sequence encodes CASSEEMAFQPQHF.

This clone was observed once. The chain uses TRBV19 and TRBJ1-5; no reliable D call. Germline CDR1 reads LNHDA; CDR2 reads SQIVND (reference sequence). The CDR3 spans 14 residues. V lost 5 bases and J 6 bases, leaving 14 bases between the germline ends. This CDR3 reads CASSGVSRLQPQHF. DNA for the CDR3: TGTGCCAGTAGTGGGGTGTCTAGGCTTCAGCCCCAGCATTTT.

Comments on this clone: The same CDR3 is also encoded by other DNA sequences in this sample. J is TRBJ1-2 and V is TRBV5-4; D may be TRBD1 (6 bases). The CDR3 is made up of 13 amino acids. CDR1 and CDR2 (germline): SGHNT, YYREEE (reference sequence). V gave up 4 bases and J gave up 3 bases, with 10 bases separating them. The CDR3 coding sequence is TGTGCCAGCAGCCCGGACAGAGACTATGGCTACACCTTC. Translation gives CASSPDRDYGYTF.

The genes are TRBV5-8 and TRBJ1-6, with TRBD1 matching 8 bases. CDR1 and CDR2 from the germline V gene are SGHTS and YDEGEE. This CDR3 is built from 13 residues. Trimming cost V 2 bases and J 10 bases; bases outside gene matches: 2. Here the CDR3 DNA reads TGTGCCAGCAGCTTAGACAGGGGATCACCCCTCCACTTT. This gives the protein CASSLDRGSPLHF. Variable domain in full (rest from reference TRBV5-8 and TRBJ1-6): EAGVTQSPTHLIKTRGQQATLRCSPISGHTSVYWYQQALGLGLQFLLWYDEGEERNRGNFPPRFSGRQFPNYSSELNVNALELEDSALYLCASSLDRGSPLHFGNGTRLTVT.

The rearrangement joins TRBV15 to TRBJ2-7, with D unclear. The CDR3 is made up of 13 amino acids. The germline V and J ends were trimmed by 3 bases and 2 bases, with 8 bases remaining between them. CDR1 and CDR2 (germline): LNHNV, YYDKDF (reference sequence). CDR3 sequence reads: CATSRDAPYEQYF. In DNA, the CDR3 is TGTGCCACCAGCAGGGACGCCCCCTACGAGCAGTACTTC.

The chain is built from TRBV6-2 or TRBV6-3 and TRBJ2-5; 9 nucleotides match TRBD2. CDR3 size: 14 residues. V was pared by 2 bases and J by 5 bases, with 3 bases of the junction left unmatched. Germline V gene lookup returns CDR1 MNHEY and CDR2 SVGEGT. In DNA, the CDR3 is TGTGCCAGCAGTTACCTCCTAGCGGGGGAGACCCAGTACTTC. Its protein is CASSYLLAGETQYF.